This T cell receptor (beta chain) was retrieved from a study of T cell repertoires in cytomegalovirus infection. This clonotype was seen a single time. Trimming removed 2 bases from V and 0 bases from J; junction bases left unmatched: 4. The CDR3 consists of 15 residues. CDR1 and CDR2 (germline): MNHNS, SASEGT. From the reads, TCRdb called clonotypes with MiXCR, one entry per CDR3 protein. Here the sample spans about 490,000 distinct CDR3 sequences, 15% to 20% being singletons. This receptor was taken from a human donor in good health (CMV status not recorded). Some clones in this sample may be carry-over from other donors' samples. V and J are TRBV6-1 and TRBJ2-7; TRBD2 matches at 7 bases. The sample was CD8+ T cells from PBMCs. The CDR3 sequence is CASSENASGSYEQYF. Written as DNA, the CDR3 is TGTGCCAGCAGTGAAAACGCTAGCGGCTCCTACGAGCAGTACTTC.